These 32 T cell receptor beta chains share one sample of origin, sequenced in a study of identical twins. TCRdb redid the calling of the 5' RACE reads with MiXCR, one entry per CDR3 protein. Seen here are some 250,000 distinct CDR3 sequences, 5% to 7% observed once, and the top ten hold approximately 15%. These data were also filed under a second study, of T cells expressing NK-cell markers.

The sample consisted of CD8+ T cells sorted from blood. These receptors came from a woman between 18 and 29 years old in good health.

This clonotype was observed at least ten times. This rearrangement joins TRBV4-3 to TRBJ2-7, with a tentative D call TRBD2 (5 bases). CDR3 length: 13 residues. Trimming cost V 5 bases and J 3 bases, with 11 bases left between them. Germline CDR1 LGHNA, CDR2 YSLEER. The CDR3 region has the DNA TGCGCCAGCAGCTGGAGCGGAGGCTACGAGCAGTACTTC. Translating gives CASSWSGGYEQYF.

This clonotype was observed a handful of times. The V and J genes are TRBV10-2 and TRBJ2-3; D is undetermined. The germline V and J ends were trimmed by 6 bases and 2 bases, with 12 bases remaining between them. Germline CDR1 reads WSHSY; CDR2 reads SAAADI. The CDR3 extends over 14 amino acids. The CDR3 nucleotides are TGCGCCAGCAGCCGTGCCCTAACCACAGATACGCAGTATTTT. Translating it yields CASSRALTTDTQYF.

A few counts support this clonotype. The V and J genes are TRBV20-1 and TRBJ2-5; 13 nucleotides align to TRBD2. Per the germline V gene, CDR1 is DFQATT and CDR2 is SNEGSKA (reference sequence). V shed 5 bases and J 5 bases; nucleotides not matched to a gene: 5. CDR3 size: 14 residues. CDR3 amino acids: CSAGTSGDLETQYF. Written as DNA, the CDR3 is TGCAGTGCTGGGACTAGCGGGGACTTGGAGACCCAGTACTTC.

This chain uses TRBV6-2 or TRBV6-3 with TRBJ2-3; tentatively, D is TRBD2 (7 bases). The germline CDR1 and CDR2 sequences are MNHEY and SVGEGT. V lost 2 bases, J lost 7 bases, and 19 bases lay in between. The CDR3 loop spans 16 amino acids. In nucleotides, the CDR3 is TGTGCCAGCAGTTACGTCGGGGGGCCAGGAATGAATACGCAGTATTTT. It yields the protein CASSYVGGPGMNTQYF.

The chain uses TRBV29-1 and TRBJ1-1; 8 bases are shared with TRBD1. This CDR3 contains 16 residues. V shed 0 bases, J shed 1 base, and the junction held 7 bases outside the gene matches. CDR1 and CDR2 (germline): SQVTM, ANQGSEA. The CDR3 region has the DNA TGCAGCGTTGAAGAAGAGCCGGGACAGGAGAACACTGAAGCTTTCTTT. Encoded protein: CSVEEEPGQENTEAFF.

This clonotype has only one observation. The V call is TRBV12-3 or TRBV12-4, the J call TRBJ1-1; perhaps TRBD1 as D (5 bases). The CDR3 covers 11 residues. V lost 6 bases and J 13 bases, leaving 15 bases between the germline ends. CDR3 sequence reads: CASRGGPQGFF. The CDR3 coding sequence is TGTGCCAGCAGGGGGGGTCCTCAAGGTTTCTTT.

The chain couples TRBV4-2 to TRBJ1-1; weak D call: TRBD1 (6 bases). The CDR3 contains 15 residues. V lost 1 base, J lost 3 bases, and 12 bases lay in between. Germline values: CDR1 LGHNA, CDR2 YNFKEQ. Written as DNA, the CDR3 is TGTGCCAGCAGCCAAGTAGGGGGGGGCGACACTGAAGCTTTCTTT. Amino acids: CASSQVGGGDTEAFF.

This clonotype was seen only a few times. The chain recombines TRBV2 with TRBJ2-3; perhaps TRBD2 as D (5 bases). This CDR3 is 14 amino acids long. Germline V gene data show CDR1 as SNHLY and CDR2 as FYNNEI. Trimming stripped 8 bases from V and 0 bases from J, with 12 bases between. The CDR3 DNA reads TGTGCCAGCGGATATCCGGGGAGCACAGATACGCAGTATTTT. Translating it yields CASGYPGSTDTQYF.

The chain uses TRBV6-5 and TRBJ2-7, with D hard to call. The CDR3 extends over 13 amino acids. Germline loops: CDR1 MNHEY, CDR2 SVGAGI. V lost 2 bases, J lost 0 bases, and 5 bases lay in between. In DNA form, the CDR3 reads TGTGCCAGCAGTTACGCCGCCTCCTACGAGCAGTACTTC. Translation gives CASSYAASYEQYF.

This clonotype was seen only a few times. V gene TRBV20-1 combines with J gene TRBJ2-5; D may be TRBD1 (6 bases). The germline V gene encodes CDR1 DFQATT and CDR2 SNEGSKA (reference sequence). The CDR3 runs to 14 residues. The V and J ends lost 0 bases and 2 bases respectively, with 10 bases between them. CDR3 sequence: CSARDSGDQETQYF. The CDR3 DNA reads TGCAGTGCTAGAGACTCAGGGGATCAAGAGACCCAGTACTTC.

This clonotype was recorded at least ten times. This chain links TRBV20-1 with TRBJ2-2, with a possible D match to TRBD2 (6 bases). The CDR3 has 16 residues. Germline V gene sequence: CDR1 DFQATT, CDR2 SNEGSKA (reference sequence). V lost 0 bases and J lost 3, with 14 bases in between. Here the CDR3 reads CSARDPEGRDTGELFF. The CDR3 DNA reads TGCAGTGCTAGAGATCCGGAGGGAAGGGACACCGGGGAGCTGTTTTTT.

The chain combines TRBV7-8 with TRBJ2-7; the D is unclear. The CDR3 has 16 amino acids. Between the trimmed V and J ends, which lost 2 bases and 1 base, there was a span of 15 bases. Germline V lookup: CDR1 SGHVS, CDR2 FQNEAQ. The CDR3 protein is CASSLIVQATSYEQYF. The DNA of the CDR3 is TGTGCCAGCAGCTTAATCGTCCAGGCGACATCCTACGAGCAGTACTTC.

V gene TRBV2 combines with J gene TRBJ2-5, with 12 bases fitting TRBD2. Per the germline V gene, CDR1 is SNHLY and CDR2 is FYNNEI. After removal of 1 base from V and 8 bases from J, the junction contained 11 bases not matched to a gene. The CDR3 loop spans 17 amino acids. The CDR3 DNA is TGTGCCAGCAGTGAAGAAGGACGGCTAGCGGGGGGGGAAACCCAGTACTTC. The encoded protein is CASSEEGRLAGGETQYF. Complete variable domain (other parts from reference TRBV2 and TRBJ2-5): EPEVTQTPSHQVTQMGQEVILRCVPISNHLYFYWYRQILGQKVEFLVSFYNNEISEKSEIFDDQFSVERPDGSNFTLKIRSTKLEDSAMYFCASSEEGRLAGGETQYFGPGTRLLVL.

This clonotype was picked up many times. This chain joins TRBV5-1 and TRBJ1-1; D not certain. Germline CDR1 SGHRS, CDR2 YFSETQ. CDR3 size: 15 residues. V shed 2 bases and J shed 7 bases, with 18 bases lying between them. The CDR3: CASSLIEPQIDEAFF. The CDR3, as DNA: TGCGCCAGCAGCTTAATCGAGCCACAAATTGATGAAGCTTTCTTT. Full variable domain (remainder filled in from reference TRBV5-1 and TRBJ1-1): KAGVTQTPRYLIKTRGQQVTLSCSPISGHRSVSWYQQTPGQGLQFLFEYFSETQRNKGNFPGRFSGRQFSNSRSEMNVSTLELGDSALYLCASSLIEPQIDEAFFGQGTRLTVV.

This chain uses TRBV10-3 with TRBJ2-1; TRBD1 aligns across 11 bases. V gave up 6 bases and J gave up 6 bases; unmatched junction bases: 7. This CDR3 is built from 15 residues. The germline CDR1 and CDR2 sequences are ENHRY and SYGVKD. The CDR3 DNA is TGTGCCATCAGCGAGCCGGGACAGGGGGGCAATGAGCAGTTCTTC. Protein sequence: CAISEPGQGGNEQFF.

This clonotype was recorded many times. The chain is built from TRBV29-1 and TRBJ2-5; possible D gene TRBD2, 6 bases. The germline gives CDR1 SQVTM, CDR2 ANQGSEA. V dropped 1 base and J dropped 3 bases, with 12 bases sitting between them. CDR3 size: 14 residues. The CDR3 sequence: CSVEGLRREETQYF. Here the CDR3 DNA reads TGCAGCGTTGAAGGCCTACGGAGGGAAGAGACCCAGTACTTC.

This clonotype turned up a few times. V and J are TRBV27 and TRBJ2-7; 7 positions match TRBD1. With V trimmed by 0 bases and J by 2 bases, 10 bases remained unmatched. Looked up from germline, CDR1 is MNHEY and CDR2 is SMNVEV (reference sequence). The CDR3 contains 17 residues. The CDR3 coding sequence is TGTGCCAGCAGTTTATCACCTACTAGGGGGCGACCCTACGAGCAGTACTTC. It yields the protein CASSLSPTRGRPYEQYF.

The table lists this clonotype with a few counts. V usage is TRBV10-2 and J usage is TRBJ1-4; D unclear. The CDR3 contains 15 residues. Germline V gene sequence: CDR1 WSHSY, CDR2 SAAADI. V was shortened by 1 base and J by 7 bases, with 13 bases between the two germline ends. This CDR3 is CASSEFNGATEKLFF. The CDR3 bases are TGCGCCAGCAGTGAGTTCAATGGAGCGACTGAAAAACTGTTTTTT.

This clonotype turned up a few times. The chain has TRBV7-6 and TRBJ2-7; the match to TRBD1 covers 10 bases. V shed 5 bases and J 3 bases; nucleotides not matched to a gene: 4. CDR3 length: 14 residues. Germline V gene data show CDR1 as SGHVS and CDR2 as FNYEAQ. The CDR3 DNA is TGTGCCAGCAGCAGAGGGACAGGGGACTACGAGCAGTACTTC. It encodes CASSRGTGDYEQYF. The full variable domain, rest sourced from reference TRBV7-6 and TRBJ2-7, is GAGVSQSPRYKVTKRGQDVALRCDPISGHVSLYWYRQALGQGPEFLTYFNYEAQQDKSGLPNDRFSAERPEGSISTLTIQRTEQRDSAMYRCASSRGTGDYEQYFGPGTRLTVT.

This clonotype was seen a few times. The V and J genes are TRBV7-9 and TRBJ2-1, with 9 bases aligning to TRBD2. The V gene's germline CDR1 is SEHNR and CDR2 FQNEAQ (reference sequence). The CDR3 covers 13 residues. Trimming removed 1 base from V and 15 bases from J; junction bases left unmatched: 7. DNA for the CDR3: TGTGCCAGCAGCTTAGGTCTAGCGGGGACACTGTTCTTC. Amino acids: CASSLGLAGTLFF.

This clonotype was observed a handful of times. The chain recombines TRBV5-6 with TRBJ2-5; D uncertain. Germline assignment: CDR1 SGHDT and CDR2 YYEEEE. V was pared by 0 bases and J by 4 bases, with 16 bases between. This CDR3 spans 16 amino acids. CDR3 nucleotides: TGTGCCAGCAGCTTGGCCTGGCAACCCGGTGGAGAGACCCAGTACTTC. Amino acid sequence: CASSLAWQPGGETQYF. Full variable domain (missing parts from reference TRBV5-6 and TRBJ2-5): DAGVTQSPTHLIKTRGQQVTLRCSPKSGHDTVSWYQQALGQGPQFIFQYYEEEERQRGNFPDRFSGHQFPNYSSELNVNALLLGDSALYLCASSLAWQPGGETQYFGPGTRLLVL.

This clonotype came up a few times. The chain employs TRBV2 and TRBJ2-7, with D unresolved. There are 13 residues in the CDR3. The V gene's germline CDR1 is SNHLY and CDR2 FYNNEI. Trimming left V 6 bases short and J 5 bases short, with 14 bases between. The CDR3 nucleotides read TGTGCCAGCAGCGTTGGGCGGCAAAACGAGCAGTACTTC. As protein: CASSVGRQNEQYF.

The rearrangement links TRBV7-3 to TRBJ2-6; 11 nucleotides align to TRBD1. The germline gives CDR1 SGHTA, CDR2 FQGTGA. V trimming: 5 bases; J trimming: 6 bases; junction bases outside the gene matches: 6. This CDR3 is 16 amino acids long. Here the CDR3 reads CASSQDRGRVANVLTF. The DNA for the CDR3 is TGTGCCAGCAGCCAGGACAGGGGGCGCGTGGCCAACGTCCTGACTTTC.

At least ten counts were recorded for this clonotype. The chain joins TRBV12-3 or TRBV12-4 to TRBJ2-3; TRBD2 aligns across 7 bases. Trimming at V came to 7 bases and at J to 2 bases, leaving 9 bases not matched to a gene. This CDR3 contains 15 residues. The CDR3 nucleotides are TGTGCCAGCACCATGAGGGGAGGGGTCACAGATACGCAGTATTTT. Translation gives CASTMRGGVTDTQYF.

There are a few counts of this clonotype. This chain links TRBV29-1 with TRBJ1-1; a possible D gene is TRBD1 (5 bases). The V end lost 5 bases, the J end lost 4 bases, and 11 bases lay between the germline ends. Germline values: CDR1 SQVTM, CDR2 ANQGSEA. The CDR3 length is 12 residues. The CDR3 DNA sequence: TGCAGCGTTCCAGGGAGGGCCACTGAAGCTTTCTTT. Its translation: CSVPGRATEAFF.

Only a few counts were recorded for this clonotype. The CDR3 bases are TGTGCCAGCAGGACAGGGTCCCTCTATGGCTACACCTTC. Translation: CASRTGSLYGYTF. This chain links TRBV13 with TRBJ1-2; 7 nucleotides agree with TRBD1. CDR3 length: 13 residues. The ends lost 6 bases at V and 4 bases at J; junction bases unmatched: 5. Germline-derived CDR1 and CDR2 are PRHDT and FYEKMQ (reference sequence). The full variable domain, rest sourced from reference TRBV13 and TRBJ1-2, is AAGVIQSPRHLIKEKRETATLKCYPIPRHDTVYWYQQGPGQDPQFLISFYEKMQSDKGSIPDRFSAQQFSDYHSELNMSSLELGDSALYFCASRTGSLYGYTFGSGTRLTVV.

For the CDR3, the DNA is TGTGCCAGCAGCCAGGGCAATCCCCTCTACAATGAGCAGTTCTTC. It codes for CASSQGNPLYNEQFF. The V call is TRBV6-2 or TRBV6-3, the J call TRBJ2-1; the D gene is possibly TRBD1 (5 bases). Germline V gene lookup returns CDR1 MNHEY and CDR2 SVGEGT. The germline V and J ends were trimmed by 6 bases and 3 bases, with 15 bases remaining between them. The CDR3 is 15 amino acids.

CDR3 in DNA: TGTGCCAGCAGTGAAGAGGCGGCTGCTACTAGCACAGATACGCAGTATTTT. This encodes CASSEEAAATSTDTQYF. The rearrangement links TRBV6-1 to TRBJ2-3; D gene uncertain. The CDR3 is 17 residues long. V lost 1 base to trimming and J lost 0 bases, with 14 bases between them. The germline CDR1 and CDR2 sequences are MNHNS and SASEGT.

This clonotype was seen ten or more times. The V call is TRBV7-2, the J call TRBJ2-5; tentatively, D is TRBD2 (6 bases). V was pared by 3 bases and J by 4 bases, with 12 bases between. Germline CDR1 and CDR2: SGHTA and FQGNSA. The CDR3 runs 14 residues. The DNA of the CDR3 is TGTGCCAGCAGCTTCTCCGGGAGTTTAGAGACCCAGTACTTC. This sequence encodes CASSFSGSLETQYF.

The rearrangement joins TRBV7-3 to TRBJ2-2; a possible D gene is TRBD2 (5 bases). Trimming took 6 bases from V and 5 from J, leaving 7 bases between them. Germline lookup yields CDR1 SGHTA and CDR2 FQGTGA. The CDR3 length is 12 residues. Written as DNA, the CDR3 is TGTGCCAGCAGAGCGGAAACCGGGGAGCTGTTTTTT. Translation: CASRAETGELFF.

In this sample, this clonotype turned up many times. The gene calls are TRBV7-8 and TRBJ1-6; 7 nucleotides align to TRBD1. After removal of 2 bases from V and 0 bases from J, the junction contained 7 bases not matched to a gene. CDR1 and CDR2 from the germline V gene are SGHVS and FQNEAQ. The CDR3 length is 18 residues. This CDR3 is CASSLNVRGPSYNSPLHF. In nucleotides, the CDR3 is TGTGCCAGCAGCTTAAACGTGAGGGGGCCCTCCTATAATTCACCCCTCCACTTT.

This clonotype came up a few times. This sequence joins TRBV12-3 or TRBV12-4 and TRBJ2-1; 10 bases fit TRBD1. J gave up 8 bases and V 5 bases, and 12 bases lay outside the gene matches. This CDR3 spans 16 amino acids. The CDR3 protein is CASSPRTGGRFHEQFF. CDR3 nucleotides: TGTGCCAGCAGTCCCCGGACAGGGGGTCGTTTCCATGAGCAGTTCTTC.